These T cell receptor beta chains were read from a single sample in a study of blood T cell repertoires in COVID-19. The repertoire was sequenced with immunoSEQ multiplex PCR; TCRdb's copy has only in-frame clones and lacks some. The sample lists around 300,000 clones, around 87% seen once, with 3.5% to 4.5% in the top ten. The sample taken for sequencing was PBMCs or T cells enriched from blood (not recorded which). The receptors here all came from a woman aged 18-29 years with acute COVID-19. CDR3s include the opening cysteine and the closing phenylalanine or tryptophan. Each record gives: D gene, clone size, J gene, V gene, CDR3 DNA, CDR3 protein. A D gene is named only where the DNA matches it firmly. Where a row states a size, it is once, few, many or the class of an expanded clone; other rows omit it.

d_gene: .
abundance: .
j_gene: TRBJ2-2
v_gene: TRBV11-2
CDR3nt: TGTGCCAGCAGCTTAGGTTTACGGGACTACACCGGGGAGCTGTTTTTT
CDR3aa: CASSLGLRDYTGELFF

d_gene: .
abundance: once
j_gene: TRBJ2-2
v_gene: TRBV4-1
CDR3nt: TGCGCCAGCAGCCCGAGGGACAGACGGGGGATTGAAAGTTTT
CDR3aa: CASSPRDRRGIESF

d_gene: .
abundance: .
j_gene: TRBJ2-7
v_gene: TRBV2
CDR3nt: TGTGCCATCGCTAGCCAGAAGGGTCCGTACGAGCAGTACTTC
CDR3aa: CAIASQKGPYEQYF

d_gene: .
abundance: .
j_gene: TRBJ2-7
v_gene: TRBV9
CDR3nt: TGTGCCAGCAGCGGGACACCGGAGGGGCACGAGCAGTACTTC
CDR3aa: CASSGTPEGHEQYF

d_gene: TRBD2
abundance: .
j_gene: TRBJ2-1
v_gene: TRBV11-2
CDR3nt: TGTGCCAGCAGCCTAGCGGGAGACGGCGCTGAGCAGTTCTTC
CDR3aa: CASSLAGDGAEQFF

d_gene: .
abundance: .
j_gene: TRBJ2-1
v_gene: TRBV19
CDR3nt: TGTGCCAGTATAGGGAGGTACTACAATGAGCAGTTCTTC
CDR3aa: CASIGRYYNEQFF

d_gene: TRBD2
abundance: few
j_gene: TRBJ2-1
v_gene: TRBV7-7
CDR3nt: TGTGCTAGCAGCAAGACCGCACTGGGACTAGCGGGAGCAGACGAGCAGTTCTTC
CDR3aa: CASSKTALGLAGADEQFF

d_gene: TRBD2
abundance: .
j_gene: TRBJ2-2
v_gene: TRBV7-8
CDR3nt: TGTGCCAGCAGCTTAGTCGGACTAGCGGGAACCGGGGAGCTGTTTTTT
CDR3aa: CASSLVGLAGTGELFF

d_gene: TRBD1
abundance: .
j_gene: TRBJ1-4
v_gene: TRBV14
CDR3nt: TGTGCCAGCAGCCAAGATGGCAGGGGGCGAGCTAATGAAAAACTGTTTTTT
CDR3aa: CASSQDGRGRANEKLFF

d_gene: .
abundance: .
j_gene: TRBJ1-2
v_gene: TRBV3-1/TRBV3-2
CDR3nt: TGTGCCAGCAGCCAAGAGGTACAAGTCTATGGCTACACCTTC
CDR3aa: CASSQEVQVYGYTF

d_gene: .
abundance: .
j_gene: TRBJ2-7
v_gene: TRBV7-2
CDR3nt: TGTGCCAGCAGCTTAACGTGGGAGTTGAGCTACGAGCAGTACTTC
CDR3aa: CASSLTWELSYEQYF

d_gene: TRBD2
abundance: .
j_gene: TRBJ2-1
v_gene: TRBV7-3
CDR3nt: TGTGCCAGCAGCGCCTCAGGACTAGCGGGAGTACTCGATGAGCAGTTCTTC
CDR3aa: CASSASGLAGVLDEQFF

d_gene: TRBD2
abundance: .
j_gene: TRBJ2-5
v_gene: TRBV7-9
CDR3nt: TGTGCCAGCAGCCCCATTAATAGCGGGAGGGGAGAGACCCAGTACTTC
CDR3aa: CASSPINSGRGETQYF

d_gene: .
abundance: .
j_gene: TRBJ1-5
v_gene: TRBV2
CDR3nt: TGTGCCAGCAGCGGCACAGGGAACAATCAGCCCCAGCATTTT
CDR3aa: CASSGTGNNQPQHF

d_gene: TRBD1
abundance: .
j_gene: TRBJ1-1
v_gene: TRBV5-8
CDR3nt: TGTGCCAGCAGCTACTACAGGGGGCGGGTCACTGAAGCTTTCTTT
CDR3aa: CASSYYRGRVTEAFF

d_gene: TRBD1
abundance: .
j_gene: TRBJ1-2
v_gene: TRBV12-3/TRBV12-4
CDR3nt: TGTGCCAGCAGTTCCACAGGGGGCCATGGCTACACCTTC
CDR3aa: CASSSTGGHGYTF

d_gene: TRBD1
abundance: .
j_gene: TRBJ2-7
v_gene: TRBV24-1
CDR3nt: TGTGCCACCAGTGGACAGGGATTTCCCTACGAGCAGTACTTC
CDR3aa: CATSGQGFPYEQYF

d_gene: TRBD1
abundance: once
j_gene: TRBJ1-1
v_gene: TRBV29-1
CDR3nt: TGCAGCGTTGGGCAGGGGGCTCGGAAAACTGAAGCTTTCTTT
CDR3aa: CSVGQGARKTEAFF

d_gene: .
abundance: .
j_gene: TRBJ2-1
v_gene: TRBV5-1
CDR3nt: TGCGCCAGCAGCCCGGGAGAAGTTTACAATGAGCAGTTCTTC
CDR3aa: CASSPGEVYNEQFF

d_gene: .
abundance: .
j_gene: TRBJ1-2
v_gene: TRBV29-1
CDR3nt: TGCAGCGTTGAAGATTTAACAGCTAACTATGGCTACACCTTC
CDR3aa: CSVEDLTANYGYTF

d_gene: .
abundance: .
j_gene: TRBJ1-6
v_gene: TRBV4-2
CDR3nt: TGTGCCAGCAGCCAAGAGAGGGTCGGGAAAAATTCACCCCTCCACTTT
CDR3aa: CASSQERVGKNSPLHF

d_gene: .
abundance: .
j_gene: TRBJ1-1
v_gene: TRBV27
CDR3nt: TGTGCCAGCATCGGACCACGGACAAATGAAGCTTTCTTT
CDR3aa: CASIGPRTNEAFF

d_gene: .
abundance: .
j_gene: TRBJ1-1
v_gene: TRBV12-3/TRBV12-4
CDR3nt: TGTGCCAGCAGTTTCAGAGGCGGAAGAGCTTTCTTT
CDR3aa: CASSFRGGRAFF

d_gene: .
abundance: .
j_gene: TRBJ2-1
v_gene: TRBV5-1
CDR3nt: TGCGCCAGCAGCTCCGGGAGCAGGGATGAGCAGTTCTTC
CDR3aa: CASSSGSRDEQFF

d_gene: TRBD1
abundance: .
j_gene: TRBJ2-7
v_gene: TRBV28
CDR3nt: TGTGCCAGCAGACTTCTCACAGGGACAGGCTACGAGCAGTACTTC
CDR3aa: CASRLLTGTGYEQYF

d_gene: TRBD2
abundance: few
j_gene: TRBJ2-1
v_gene: TRBV11-2
CDR3nt: TGTGCCAGCAGCAAAATGGGACTAGCGGGTGGTGAGCAGTTCTTC
CDR3aa: CASSKMGLAGGEQFF

d_gene: TRBD1
abundance: once
j_gene: TRBJ2-2
v_gene: TRBV19
CDR3nt: TGTGCCAGTAGTAGAGAGACAGGGTCGAACACCGGGGAGCTGTTTTTT
CDR3aa: CASSRETGSNTGELFF